This TCR beta chain stems from a study of technical replicates of blood from several donors. The table came from immunoSEQ multiplex PCR; TCRdb's copy has only in-frame clones and leaves some out. In the table there are tens of thousands of clones, 90% to 95% of which are singletons. The clonotype comes from a human donor in good health. Some clones in this sample may be carry-over from other donors' samples. The material sequenced was PBMCs.

The CDR3 DNA is TGCAGTGCTAGTCCGGGGGAGCAGTACTTC. Translated: CSASPGEQYF. This chain joins TRBV20-1 and TRBJ2-7, with a tentative D call TRBD2 (5 bases). The length of the CDR3 is 10 residues. Trimming removed 3 bases at V and 7 bases at J, with 7 bases between. Per germline, CDR1 DFQATT and CDR2 SNEGSKA (reference sequence).